This entry lists 16 T cell receptor beta chains sequenced from one sample in a study of tumor-infiltrating lymphocytes in primary liver carcinoma. Reverse transcription of 450 to 500 ng total RNA with a constant-region primer produced TCR beta cDNA. Library construction for TCR beta comprised three nested multiplex PCR rounds performed with slightly modified ARM-PCR. TRBV1-TRBV30 forward primers paired with a C-beta reverse primer were used in the first two PCR rounds, which ran approximately 11 cycles each. MiXCR, run by TCRdb on the multiplex PCR reads, gives a single entry per CDR3 protein. The sample has fewer than 250,000 distinct CDR3 sequences; 65% are singletons. Both blood RNA, taken from unsorted whole blood, and germline DNA were extracted. Sequencing was performed on peripheral blood. These receptors originate from a woman aged 55-69 years with primary liver carcinoma and hepatitis B virus infection.

The V call is TRBV6-1, the J call TRBJ2-3; D gene ambiguous. V lost 2 bases and J lost 7, with 13 bases in between. CDR1 MNHNS and CDR2 SASEGT come from the germline V gene. The CDR3 runs to 14 residues. The CDR3 loop reads CASSEYGSRNTQYF. The CDR3 bases are TGTGCCAGCAGTGAATACGGCAGCCGAAATACGCAGTATTTT.

This clonotype has a handful of counts. This chain links TRBV29-1 with TRBJ1-1; 7 nucleotides line up with TRBD1. The CDR3 totals 16 residues. The J segment lost 8 bases and the V segment lost 3 bases, leaving 18 bases of the junction unmatched. Germline V gives CDR1 SQVTM, CDR2 ANQGSEA. The CDR3 DNA reads TGCAGCGTTGATCAAGTCACCGAGACAGGGCGTCGAGAAGCTTTCTTT. Protein: CSVDQVTETGRREAFF.

In its sample, this clonotype was seen many times. The rearrangement links TRBV5-5 to TRBJ2-5, with TRBD2 identical over 8 bases. The CDR3 has 14 amino acids. Trimming cost V 3 bases and J 4 bases; bases outside gene matches: 5. The germline V gene has CDR1 SGHKS and CDR2 YYEKEE (reference sequence). The CDR3 spells CASSYSGIAETQYF. CDR3 coding DNA: TGTGCCAGCAGCTATAGCGGGATAGCAGAGACCCAGTACTTC.

The chain is built from TRBV5-5 and TRBJ1-1; possibly TRBD1 for D (5 bases). V lost 5 bases and J 7 bases, leaving 18 bases between the germline ends. This CDR3 is 14 amino acids long. Germline assignment: CDR1 SGHKS and CDR2 YYEKEE (reference sequence). The CDR3 sequence: CASRKGRADSEAFF. The CDR3 DNA reads as TGTGCCAGCAGAAAGGGGAGGGCAGACAGTGAAGCTTTCTTT.

This clonotype has only one observation. This may come from a read error, since a much larger clone is one base off. This chain links TRBV4-1 with TRBJ1-1; D possibly corresponds to TRBD1 (5 bases). The CDR3 runs 11 residues. Germline V CDR1 and CDR2: MGHRA, YSYEKL. V lost 2 bases and J lost 12, with 10 bases in between. Written as DNA, the CDR3 is TGCGCCAGCAGCCAACAGGGAGTCACTTTCTTT. The encoded protein is CASSQQGVTFF.

The table lists this clonotype with many counts. The chain joins TRBV6-1 to TRBJ1-5, with D perhaps TRBD1 (5 bases). With 6 bases removed from V and 7 bases from J, the gap between germline ends came to 16 bases. This CDR3 comprises 14 residues. Germline lookup yields CDR1 MNHNS and CDR2 SASEGT. CDR3 bases: TGTGCCAGCAGAAGGTGGCAGGGCGGCCAGCCCCAGCATTTT. The encoded protein is CASRRWQGGQPQHF.

On this clonotype: This may be a read error: a much more frequent sequence differs by one nucleotide. The chain is built from TRBV12-3 or TRBV12-4 and TRBJ2-1; D unresolved. The CDR3 loop spans 13 amino acids. Deletions cut 7 bases from V and 6 bases from J, with 13 bases between. The CDR3, as DNA: TGTGCCAGCACTTTTTTTCAGTTCAATGAGCAGTTCTTC. This encodes CASTFFQFNEQFF.

Comments on this clonotype: The junction does not match germline at one end; this may be a read error. The CDR3 reads CASATPGQGTLYSEQFF. The DNA for the CDR3 is TGTGCTAGTGCCACACCGGGACAGGGTACACTCTACAGTGAGCAATTCTTC. The V and J genes are TRBV12-5 and TRBJ2-1; 9 nucleotides agree with TRBD1. The CDR3 has 17 residues. Germline V gene sequence: CDR1 LGHNT, CDR2 FRNRAP.

About this clonotype itself: Sequence at one end of the junction differs from germline and may be a read error. The chain is built from TRBV5-6 and TRBJ2-5; a weak D match, TRBD2 (6 bases). The CDR3 is made up of 14 amino acids. In germline, CDR1 is SGHDT, CDR2 YYEEEE. The CDR3, as DNA: TGTGCCAGCGGCTTGAAGACTAGCCAAGAGACCCAGTACTTC. Translation gives CASGLKTSQETQYF.

For this clonotype: This is likely a read error, given that the CDR3 carries no conserved phenylalanine or tryptophan at its end. The chain combines TRBV11-3 with TRBJ2-1; 9 nucleotides match TRBD1. There are 17 residues in the CDR3. CDR1 and CDR2 from the germline V gene are SGHNT and YENEEA. After removal of 0 bases from V and 7 bases from J, the junction contained 10 bases not matched to a gene. This chain's CDR3 is CASSLDPGTGMRNEQFS. The CDR3 DNA reads as TGTGCCAGCAGCTTAGACCCTGGGACAGGGATGCGAAATGAGCAGTTCTCC.

Turning to this clonotype: At one end the junction does not follow the germline gene, possibly because of a read error. This chain joins TRBV11-3 and TRBJ1-1; the D gene is possibly TRBD1 (5 bases). The germline V gene has CDR1 SGHNT and CDR2 YENEEA. The CDR3 runs to 14 residues. DNA of the CDR3: TGTGCCTGCAGCTTCGGGGCAGTGAACACTGAAGCTTTCTTT. Its protein is CACSFGAVNTEAFF.

To note about this clonotype: This CDR3 fails to terminate in the conserved phenylalanine or tryptophan, so it likely reflects a read error. J is TRBJ1-2 and V is TRBV29-1; 10 nucleotides agree with TRBD1. The CDR3 is 14 amino acids. Germline-derived CDR1 and CDR2 are SQVTM and ANQGSEA. The V segment lost 7 bases and the J segment 10 bases; nucleotides outside the gene matches: 15. This CDR3 reads CSAGGPGQGTSYTL. For the CDR3, the DNA is TGCAGCGCTGGGGGGCCGGGACAGGGGACCTCCTACACCCTC.

The CDR3 nucleotides are TGTGCCAGCAGCCAAGGAGGGGGATCCTATGGCTACACCTTC. Protein sequence: CASSQGGGSYGYTF. The J gene is TRBJ1-2, the V gene TRBV4-2; maybe TRBD1 (6 bases). Germline V gene lookup returns CDR1 LGHNA and CDR2 YNFKEQ. The CDR3 is made up of 14 amino acids. Trimming cost V 1 base and J 4 bases, with 10 bases left between them.

This clonotype came up a few times. V gene TRBV5-1 combines with J gene TRBJ2-5, with TRBD2 matching over 12 bases. V lost 0 bases and J lost 4; bases outside the gene matches: 1. The germline V gene encodes CDR1 SGHRS and CDR2 YFSETQ. CDR3 length: 15 residues. Written as DNA, the CDR3 is TGCGCCAGCAGCTTGGGACTAGCGGGAGTAGAGACCCAGTACTTC. Protein sequence: CASSLGLAGVETQYF. Combining the CDR3 with reference TRBV5-1 and TRBJ2-5 gives the whole variable domain KAGVTQTPRYLIKTRGQQVTLSCSPISGHRSVSWYQQTPGQGLQFLFEYFSETQRNKGNFPGRFSGRQFSNSRSEMNVSTLELGDSALYLCASSLGLAGVETQYFGPGTRLLVL.

This clonotype was seen many times. This chain uses TRBV10-2 with TRBJ1-2; D is ambiguous. V was pared by 6 bases and J by 0 bases, with 14 bases between. This CDR3 region has 15 residues. CDR1 is WSHSY and CDR2 is SAAADI in the germline V gene. The CDR3 DNA reads as TGCGCCAGCAGCGGCCTGGCAGCGTCTAACTATGGCTACACCTTC. It codes for CASSGLAASNYGYTF.

This clonotype has at least ten counts. The V and J genes are TRBV28 and TRBJ1-4; a possible D gene is TRBD1 (5 bases). Between the trimmed V and J ends, which lost 6 bases and 0 bases, there was a span of 14 bases. Germline V CDR1 and CDR2: MDHEN, SYDVKM. The CDR3 spans 16 residues. CDR3 loop: CASSRTGGATNEKLFF. The CDR3 DNA follows: TGTGCCAGCAGCCGAACGGGGGGTGCAACTAATGAAAAACTGTTTTTT. Full variable domain (rest looked up from reference TRBV28 and TRBJ1-4): DVKVTQSSRYLVKRTGEKVFLECVQDMDHENMFWYRQDPGLGLRLIYFSYDVKMKEKGDIPEGYSVSREKKERFSLILESASTNQTSMYLCASSRTGGATNEKLFFGSGTQLSVL.